Listed here are 18 T cell receptor beta chains from one sample, sequenced in a study of T cells after yellow fever vaccination. One entry per CDR3 protein, called by TCRdb with MiXCR from the 5' RACE reads. The sample lists approximately 580,000 distinct CDR3 sequences, about 15% occurring once. Sequences were derived from PBMCs, sampled around 5 days after the first yellow fever vaccination. The source is a man aged 18 to 30 who received the YFV17D yellow fever vaccine.

The gene calls are TRBV4-1 and TRBJ2-7; the match to TRBD1 covers 7 bases. The CDR3 has 14 residues. The V and J ends lost 0 bases and 6 bases, in that order; junction bases with no gene match: 5. Per germline, CDR1 MGHRA and CDR2 YSYEKL. The CDR3 DNA reads as TGCGCCAGCAGCCAAGAGGGGACAGTCGGCGAGCAGTACTTC. Translation: CASSQEGTVGEQYF.

A word on this clonotype: A read error is possible here, since a much larger clone lies one base away. Because the CDR3 is missing its conserved closing phenylalanine or tryptophan, this is likely a read error. This chain uses TRBV7-9 with TRBJ2-1, with no clear D. CDR1 and CDR2 (germline): SEHNR, FQNEAQ (reference sequence). V lost 1 base and J lost 8, with 12 bases in between. The CDR3 totals 14 residues. CDR3 in DNA: TGTGCCAGCAGCTTAGAACCCTATCAGTATGAGCAGTTCTCC. Its protein product is CASSLEPYQYEQFS.

V usage is TRBV25-1 and J usage is TRBJ2-1; the match to TRBD2 covers 7 bases. Per germline, CDR1 MGHDK and CDR2 SYGVNS. J lost 6 bases, V lost 2 bases, and 1 base had no gene match. This CDR3 comprises 13 residues. CDR3: CASSEGGGNEQFF. Written as DNA, the CDR3 is TGTGCCAGCAGTGAAGGGGGGGGCAATGAGCAGTTCTTC. The variable domain in full, with the rest retrieved from reference TRBV25-1 and TRBJ2-1, is EADIYQTPRYLVIGTGKKITLECSQTMGHDKMYWYQQDPGMELHLIHYSYGVNSTEKGDLSSESTVSRIRTEHFPLTLESARPSHTSQYLCASSEGGGNEQFFGPGTRLTVL.

This clonotype came up a few times. The rearrangement links TRBV20-1 to TRBJ2-3; no clear D. CDR1 is DFQATT and CDR2 is SNEGSKA in the germline V gene (reference sequence). V was clipped by 6 bases and J by 0 bases, with 10 bases between them. The CDR3 spans 13 residues. CDR3 in amino acids: CSAPAGSTDTQYF. The CDR3 DNA is TGCAGTGCCCCGGCTGGGAGCACAGATACGCAGTATTTT.

The CDR3 here is CASSTGTYGPGTQYF. CDR3 in DNA: TGTGCCAGCAGCACCGGGACATATGGCCCGGGGACCCAGTACTTC. The chain combines TRBV28 with TRBJ2-5; D may be TRBD1 (6 bases). This CDR3 has 15 residues. Germline V lookup: CDR1 MDHEN, CDR2 SYDVKM. V dropped 6 bases and J dropped 7 bases, with 21 bases sitting between them.

This clonotype was picked up a small number of times. V gene TRBV7-9 combines with J gene TRBJ1-2, with 7 bases that match TRBD1. Trimming at V came to 5 bases and at J to 4 bases, leaving 10 bases not matched to a gene. The germline CDR1 and CDR2 sequences are SEHNR and FQNEAQ (reference sequence). The length of the CDR3 is 15 residues. CDR3 sequence reads: CASSPRVGQSYGYTF. The CDR3, as DNA: TGTGCCAGCAGCCCCAGGGTGGGACAGTCCTATGGCTACACCTTC.

This chain uses TRBV6-6 with TRBJ1-5; D remains unclear. V lost 2 bases to trimming and J lost 7 bases, with 6 bases between them. The CDR3 spans 12 residues. Germline V lookup: CDR1 MNHNY, CDR2 SVGAGI (reference sequence). The DNA of the CDR3 is TGTGCCAGCAGTTACGGAGAACAGCCCCAGCATTTT. The encoded protein is CASSYGEQPQHF.

This clonotype was seen a handful of times. This chain uses TRBV6-5 with TRBJ2-1; tentative D call: TRBD2 (6 bases). The CDR3 spans 15 residues. CDR1 and CDR2 (germline): MNHEY, SVGAGI. V was pared by 0 bases and J by 2 bases, with 8 bases between. The chain's CDR3 is CASSYSPGAYNEQFF. As DNA, the CDR3 is TGTGCCAGCAGTTACTCACCGGGGGCCTACAATGAGCAGTTCTTC.

The chain has TRBV20-1 and TRBJ1-1, with TRBD1 as a possible D gene (6 bases). V lost 0 bases and J 3 bases, leaving 17 bases between the germline ends. The V gene's germline CDR1 is DFQATT and CDR2 SNEGSKA (reference sequence). The CDR3 is 16 residues long. This CDR3 is CSARDAQQGLDTEAFF. In DNA form, the CDR3 reads TGCAGTGCTAGAGATGCACAACAGGGACTGGACACTGAAGCTTTCTTT.

In its sample, this clonotype was seen a few times. The chain uses TRBV28 and TRBJ2-3, with D possibly being TRBD1 or TRBD2 (6 bases each). CDR1 and CDR2 (germline): MDHEN, SYDVKM. The CDR3 consists of 15 residues. The ends were cut back, 6 bases at V and 5 bases at J, with 18 bases in the middle. CDR3 nucleotide sequence: TGTGCCAGCAGAGAGCCTCGGGGGCTGGGAGATACGCAGTATTTT. Residues: CASREPRGLGDTQYF.

This chain uses TRBV29-1 with TRBJ1-3, with D perhaps TRBD1 (6 bases). The germline V gene encodes CDR1 SQVTM and CDR2 ANQGSEA. The CDR3 runs 14 residues. The V and J ends lost 6 bases and 2 bases respectively, with 14 bases between them. Written as DNA, the CDR3 is TGCAGCGTGAGGACAGACTCACCTGGAAACACCATATATTTT. It specifies CSVRTDSPGNTIYF.

The chain employs TRBV27 and TRBJ1-5, with a possible D match to TRBD1 (6 bases). The V gene's germline CDR1 is MNHEY and CDR2 SMNVEV (reference sequence). The CDR3 runs to 14 residues. Deletions cut 3 bases from V and 6 bases from J, with 12 bases between. CDR3 in amino acids: CASSFTGMAQPQHF. CDR3 coding DNA: TGTGCCAGCAGTTTCACAGGGATGGCTCAGCCCCAGCATTTT.

This chain uses TRBV6-2 or TRBV6-3 with TRBJ2-3, with 9 nucleotides matching TRBD1. The CDR3 totals 17 residues. Germline CDR1 is MNHEY and CDR2 is SVGEGT. Unmatched junction bases numbered 14, after V lost 8 bases and J lost 2 bases. The DNA for the CDR3 is TGTGCCAGCCAACCTCATCTACAGGGGGCGATCACAGATACGCAGTATTTT. As protein: CASQPHLQGAITDTQYF.

This clonotype was observed a few times. V usage is TRBV6-2 or TRBV6-3 and J usage is TRBJ2-7; D perhaps matches TRBD1 (5 bases). V shed 4 bases and J shed 2 bases, with 9 bases lying between them. The CDR3 has 13 amino acids. Germline CDR1 MNHEY, CDR2 SVGEGT. The CDR3 region is CASSWGRTYEQYF. The CDR3 DNA is TGTGCCAGCAGTTGGGGCAGAACCTACGAGCAGTACTTC.

This clonotype was found a few times. This chain links TRBV12-3 or TRBV12-4 with TRBJ1-5, with 7 bases aligning to TRBD1. The CDR3 totals 14 residues. V gave up 6 bases and J gave up 5 bases; unmatched junction bases: 7. CDR3 region: CASRADRRYQPQHF. CDR3 DNA sequence: TGTGCCAGCAGAGCGGACAGGCGGTATCAGCCCCAGCATTTT.

Concerning this clonotype itself: A much bigger clone sits one base away, suggesting this may be a read error. The CDR3, as DNA: TGCGCCAGCAGCATGGACAGGATGAACACTGAAGCTTTCTTT. Translating gives CASSMDRMNTEAFF. The chain uses TRBV5-1 and TRBJ1-1; 7 bases fit TRBD1. The CDR3 covers 14 residues. The V and J ends lost 4 bases and 0 bases, in that order; junction bases with no gene match: 3. The germline gives CDR1 SGHRS, CDR2 YFSETQ.

The V call is TRBV7-2, the J call TRBJ1-1, with D possibly being TRBD1 (6 bases). Deletions cut 5 bases from V and 1 base from J, with 20 bases between. This CDR3 contains 17 residues. Germline V gives CDR1 SGHTA, CDR2 FQGNSA. CDR3 protein: CASSQHNRAGRNTEAFF. CDR3 nucleotides: TGTGCCAGCAGCCAACATAACAGGGCAGGTCGGAACACTGAAGCTTTCTTT.

The rearrangement joins TRBV12-3 or TRBV12-4 to TRBJ1-5, with D unclear. This CDR3 contains 13 residues. V shed 6 bases and J shed 7 bases, with 13 bases lying between them. In DNA form, the CDR3 reads TGTGCCAGCAGAATAGAAGTCGGCCAGCCCCAGCATTTT. Translated: CASRIEVGQPQHF.